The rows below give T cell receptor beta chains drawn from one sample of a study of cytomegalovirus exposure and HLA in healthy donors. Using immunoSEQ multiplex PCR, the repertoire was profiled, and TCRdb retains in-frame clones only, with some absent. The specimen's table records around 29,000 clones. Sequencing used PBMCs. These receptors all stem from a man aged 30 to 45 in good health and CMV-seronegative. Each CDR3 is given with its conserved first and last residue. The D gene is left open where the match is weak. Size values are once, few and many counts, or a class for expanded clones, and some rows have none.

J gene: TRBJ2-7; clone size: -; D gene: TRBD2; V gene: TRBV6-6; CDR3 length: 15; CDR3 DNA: TGTGCCAGCAGTTACTCGGCGGGGGGCTCCTACGAGCAGTACTTC; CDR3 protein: CASSYSAGGSYEQYF
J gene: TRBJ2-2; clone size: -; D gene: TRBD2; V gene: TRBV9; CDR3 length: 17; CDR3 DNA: TGTGCCAGCAGGGGGGGTAGGACTAGCGGGGACACCGGGGAGCTGTTTTTT; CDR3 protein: CASRGGRTSGDTGELFF
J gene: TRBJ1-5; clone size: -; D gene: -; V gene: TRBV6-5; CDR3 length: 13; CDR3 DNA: TGTGCCAGCAGTTACTCGGGGGGGACGCCCCAGCATTTT; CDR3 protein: CASSYSGGTPQHF
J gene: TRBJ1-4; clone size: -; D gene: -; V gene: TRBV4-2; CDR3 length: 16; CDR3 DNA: TGTGCCAGCAGCCAGGAGGGACGCCTAACTAATGAAAAACTGTTTTTT; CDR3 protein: CASSQEGRLTNEKLFF
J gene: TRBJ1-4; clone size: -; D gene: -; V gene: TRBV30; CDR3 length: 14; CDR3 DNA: TGTGCCTGGATAGGGGGGGCAACTAATGAAAAACTGTTTTTT; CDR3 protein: CAWIGGATNEKLFF
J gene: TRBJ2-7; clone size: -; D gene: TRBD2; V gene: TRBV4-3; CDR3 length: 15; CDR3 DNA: TGCGCCAGCAGCCAAGATCTAGCGGGGGGGCTCGAGCAGTACTTC; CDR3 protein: CASSQDLAGGLEQYF
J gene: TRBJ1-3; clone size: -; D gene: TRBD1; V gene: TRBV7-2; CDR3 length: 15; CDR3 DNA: TGTGCCAGCAGCTACGGACAGGGAGGTTCTGACACCATATATTTT; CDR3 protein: CASSYGQGGSDTIYF
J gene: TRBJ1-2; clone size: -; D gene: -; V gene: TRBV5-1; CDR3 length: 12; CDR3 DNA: TGCGCCAGCAATGAGGGTACCTATGGCTACACCTTC; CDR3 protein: CASNEGTYGYTF
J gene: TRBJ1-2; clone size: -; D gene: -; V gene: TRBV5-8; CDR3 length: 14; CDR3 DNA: TGTGCCAGCAGCTTGGGGGGGCTAAGGGATGGCTACACCTTC; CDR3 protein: CASSLGGLRDGYTF
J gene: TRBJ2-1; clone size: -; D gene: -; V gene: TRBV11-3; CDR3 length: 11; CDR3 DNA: TGTGCCAGCAGCAACGAGGGTGAGCAGTTCTTC; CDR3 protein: CASSNEGEQFF
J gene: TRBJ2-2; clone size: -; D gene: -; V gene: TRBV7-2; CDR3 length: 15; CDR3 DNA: TGTGCCAGCAGCCCACAGGGAGCGATCACCGGGGAGCTGTTTTTT; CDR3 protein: CASSPQGAITGELFF
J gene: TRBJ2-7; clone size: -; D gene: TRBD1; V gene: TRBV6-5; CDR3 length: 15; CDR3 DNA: TGTGCCAGCACCTCAATCCACAGGGGCGACTACGAGCAGTACTTC; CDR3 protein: CASTSIHRGDYEQYF
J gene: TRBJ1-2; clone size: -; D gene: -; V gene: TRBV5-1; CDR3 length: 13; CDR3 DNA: TGCGCCAGCAGCTTAAACAGGATCTATGGCTACACCTTC; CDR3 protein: CASSLNRIYGYTF
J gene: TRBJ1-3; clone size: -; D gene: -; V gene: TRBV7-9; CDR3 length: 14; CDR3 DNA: TGTGCCAGCAGCCGAACGACAGGAGTAAACACCATATATTTT; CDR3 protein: CASSRTTGVNTIYF
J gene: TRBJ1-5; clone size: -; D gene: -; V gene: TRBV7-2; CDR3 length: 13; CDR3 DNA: TGTGCCAGCAGCCGACCCTATAGCGGGCCCCAGCATTTT; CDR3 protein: CASSRPYSGPQHF
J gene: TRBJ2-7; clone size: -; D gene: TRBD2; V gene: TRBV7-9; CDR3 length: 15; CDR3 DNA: TGTGCCAGCAGCTTGGGCTCCGGGGGGTGGTACGAGCAGTACTTC; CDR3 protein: CASSLGSGGWYEQYF
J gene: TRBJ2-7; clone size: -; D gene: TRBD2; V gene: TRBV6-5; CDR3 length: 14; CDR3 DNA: TGTGCCAGCAGCCCCGGCGGGGGGGTCTACGAGCAGTACTTC; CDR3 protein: CASSPGGGVYEQYF
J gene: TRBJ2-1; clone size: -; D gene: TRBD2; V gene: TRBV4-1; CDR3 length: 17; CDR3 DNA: TGCGCCAGCAGCCAAGAGAGGGAGACTAGCGCCGACAATGAGCAGTTCTTC; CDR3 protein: CASSQERETSADNEQFF
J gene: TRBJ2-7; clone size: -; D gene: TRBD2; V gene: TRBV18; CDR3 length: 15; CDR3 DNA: TGTGCCAGCTCACCCCCTAGCGGGGGGGCCTACGAGCAGTACTTC; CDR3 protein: CASSPPSGGAYEQYF
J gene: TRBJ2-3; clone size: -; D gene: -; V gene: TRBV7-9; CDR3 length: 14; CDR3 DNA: TGTGCCAGCAGCTCTTCCGGGACATCTTATACGCAGTATTTT; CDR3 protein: CASSSSGTSYTQYF
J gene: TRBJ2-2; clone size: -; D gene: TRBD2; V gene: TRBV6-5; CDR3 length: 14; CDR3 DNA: TGTGCCAGCATCAGGACTAGGGGAACCGGGGAGCTGTTTTTT; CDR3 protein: CASIRTRGTGELFF
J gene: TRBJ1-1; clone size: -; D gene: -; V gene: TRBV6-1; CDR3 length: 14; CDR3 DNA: TGTGCCAGCAGTACCCGGGCAGGGGCGACTGAAGCTTTCTTT; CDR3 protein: CASSTRAGATEAFF
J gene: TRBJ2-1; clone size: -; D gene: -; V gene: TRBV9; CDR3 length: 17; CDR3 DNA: TGTGCCAGCAGCGTAGAGGTGGGGGCGACCTCCTACAATGAGCAGTTCTTC; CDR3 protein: CASSVEVGATSYNEQFF
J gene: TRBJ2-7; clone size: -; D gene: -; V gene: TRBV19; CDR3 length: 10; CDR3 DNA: TGTGCCAGTAACCCTTACGAGCAGTACTTC; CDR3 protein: CASNPYEQYF
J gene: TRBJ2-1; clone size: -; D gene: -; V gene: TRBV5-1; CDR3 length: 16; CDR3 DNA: TGCGCCAGCAGCTTGGTCCCCGGGGGCTCCTACAATGAGCAGTTCTTC; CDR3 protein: CASSLVPGGSYNEQFF
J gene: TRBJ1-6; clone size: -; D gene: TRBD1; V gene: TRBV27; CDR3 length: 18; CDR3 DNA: TGTGCCAGCAGTTCAAGAGTTTCGGCAGGGGGCGCTTATTCACCCCTCCACTTT; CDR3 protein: CASSSRVSAGGAYSPLHF
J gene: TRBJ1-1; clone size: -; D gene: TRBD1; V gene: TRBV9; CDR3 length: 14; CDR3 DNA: TGTGCCAGCAGCTCAGGGGACAGCAACACTGAAGCTTTCTTT; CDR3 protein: CASSSGDSNTEAFF
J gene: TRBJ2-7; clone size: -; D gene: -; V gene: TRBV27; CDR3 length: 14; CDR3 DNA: TGTGCCAGCAGTTTAGTGGCGGGGGCCCTTGAGCAGTACTTC; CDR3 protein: CASSLVAGALEQYF
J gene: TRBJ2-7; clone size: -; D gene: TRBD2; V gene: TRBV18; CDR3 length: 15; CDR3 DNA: TGTGCCAGCTCACCCGGACTAGCGATCTCCTACGAGCAGTACTTC; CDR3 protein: CASSPGLAISYEQYF
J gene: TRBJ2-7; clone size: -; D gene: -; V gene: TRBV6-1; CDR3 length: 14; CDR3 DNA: TGTGCCAGCACCCCCCCAGGGGGGCGCTACGAGCAGTACTTC; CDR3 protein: CASTPPGGRYEQYF
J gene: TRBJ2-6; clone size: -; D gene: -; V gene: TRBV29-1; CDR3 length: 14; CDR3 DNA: TGCAGCGCGGGATCGATAGGTGGGGCCAACGTCCTGACTTTC; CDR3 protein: CSAGSIGGANVLTF
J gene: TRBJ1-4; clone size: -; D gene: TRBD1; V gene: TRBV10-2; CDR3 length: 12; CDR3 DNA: TGCGCCAGCAGTACAGGGGTGGAAAAACTGTTTTTT; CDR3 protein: CASSTGVEKLFF
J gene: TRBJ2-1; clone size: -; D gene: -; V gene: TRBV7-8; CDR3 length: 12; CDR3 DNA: TGTGCCAGCAGCGTAACTAATCGCGAGCAGTTCTTC; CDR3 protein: CASSVTNREQFF
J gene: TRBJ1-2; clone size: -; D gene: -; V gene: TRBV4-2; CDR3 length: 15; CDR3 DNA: TGTGCCAGCAGCCAAGATCAGGGAATTTTGCATGGCTACACCTTC; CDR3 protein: CASSQDQGILHGYTF
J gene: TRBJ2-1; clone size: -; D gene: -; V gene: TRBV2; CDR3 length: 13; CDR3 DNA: TGTGCCAGCAGTGTCTTGCAGGGGAATGAGCAGTTCTTC; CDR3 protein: CASSVLQGNEQFF
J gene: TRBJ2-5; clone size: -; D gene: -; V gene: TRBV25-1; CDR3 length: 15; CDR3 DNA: TGTGCCAGCAGGGTAGGACAGTCAATACGAGAGACCCAGTACTTC; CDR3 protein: CASRVGQSIRETQYF
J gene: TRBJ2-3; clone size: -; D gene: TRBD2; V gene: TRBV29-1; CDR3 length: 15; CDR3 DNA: TGCAGCGTTGAATCTAGCGGGGAGCACACAGATACGCAGTATTTT; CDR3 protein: CSVESSGEHTDTQYF
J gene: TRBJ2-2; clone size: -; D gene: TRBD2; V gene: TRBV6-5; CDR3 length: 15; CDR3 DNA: TGTGCCAGCAGCCCCGGGACTAGCGGATCCGGGGAGCTGTTTTTT; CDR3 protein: CASSPGTSGSGELFF
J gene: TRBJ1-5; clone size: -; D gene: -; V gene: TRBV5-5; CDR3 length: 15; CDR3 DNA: TGTGCCAGCAGGATCAGGGGTGATAGCAATCAGCCCCAGCATTTT; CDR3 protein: CASRIRGDSNQPQHF
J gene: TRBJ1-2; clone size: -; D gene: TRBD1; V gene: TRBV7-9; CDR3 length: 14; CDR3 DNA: TGTGCCAGCAGCTGGGGACAGGGCCCCTATGGCTACACCTTC; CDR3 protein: CASSWGQGPYGYTF
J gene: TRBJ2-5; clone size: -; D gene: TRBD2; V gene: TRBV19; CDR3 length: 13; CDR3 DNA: TGTGCCAGTGGTGCGGGGGGTTTGGAGACCCAGTACTTC; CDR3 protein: CASGAGGLETQYF
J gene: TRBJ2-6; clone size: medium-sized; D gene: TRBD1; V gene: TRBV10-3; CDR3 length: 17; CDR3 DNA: TGTGCCATCAGTGGGGGACAGGGAGATTCTGGGGCCAACGTCCTGACTTTC; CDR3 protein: CAISGGQGDSGANVLTF
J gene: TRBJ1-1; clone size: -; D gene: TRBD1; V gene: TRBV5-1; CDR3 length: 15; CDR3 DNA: TGCGCCAGCAGCGGATCGGGACAGGGGACAACTGAAGATTTCTTT; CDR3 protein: CASSGSGQGTTEDFF
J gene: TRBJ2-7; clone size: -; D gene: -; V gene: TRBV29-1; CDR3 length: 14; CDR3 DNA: TGCAGCGAAGTACGAGGGCCCCTCTCCTACGAGCAGTACTTC; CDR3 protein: CSEVRGPLSYEQYF
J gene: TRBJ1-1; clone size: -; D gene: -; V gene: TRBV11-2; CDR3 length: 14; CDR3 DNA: TGTGCCAGCAGCCGGGCGCAGGGTAGCACTGAAGATTTCTTT; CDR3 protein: CASSRAQGSTEDFF
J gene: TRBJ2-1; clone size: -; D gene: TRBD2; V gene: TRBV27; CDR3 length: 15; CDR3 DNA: TGTGCCAGGCTGGCCTCCCGCGCGGGGGACAATGAGCAGTTCTTC; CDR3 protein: CARLASRAGDNEQFF